This TCR beta chain was profiled in a study of blood T cell repertoires in COVID-19. Study-wide background: Samples came from the United States, Italy and Spain, spanning acute and convalescent COVID-19.

In the original workflow: Reference gene primer amplification gave estimated nucleated cell counts. TCRdb's table, derived via immunoSEQ multiplex PCR, lists solely in-frame clones and lacks some. D and trimming come from the DNA, and the V and J calls and clone size come from that table. The sample lists some 220,000 clones, 84% occurring once. Sample: peripheral blood. This TCR was sampled from a man aged 45-65 years with active or convalescent COVID-19.

The CDR3: CASSSAGGPIFYEQYF. The DNA of the CDR3 is TGTGCCAGCAGTTCAGCGGGAGGTCCTATTTTCTACGAGCAGTACTTC. The chain employs TRBV28 and TRBJ2-7; 9 bases map to TRBD2. V gave up 4 bases and J gave up 3 bases; unmatched junction bases: 10. The germline CDR1 and CDR2 sequences are MDHEN and SYDVKM. This CDR3 is 16 amino acids long.